This TCR beta chain was sequenced during a study of T cells in Graves' hyperthyroidism and ophthalmopathy. Regions amplified from RNA transcripts were the TCR beta CDR3 regions. A set of HTBI primers served as the primers for a first-round RT-PCR of the TCR CDR3. Each CDR3 protein gets one entry after TCRdb re-called the multiplex PCR reads with MiXCR. The sample records around 420,000 distinct CDR3 sequences, more than 15% being singletons. Uncontrolled infection, other autoimmune disease, pregnancy or lactation barred patients from enrollment. This clonotype was seen many times. Sample: blood. The receptor was derived from a woman younger than 35 with Graves' hyperthyroidism.

The CDR3 sequence: CASSPQDTQYF. The CDR3, as DNA: TGTGCCAGCTCACCACAAGATACGCAGTATTTT. The chain couples TRBV18 to TRBJ2-3, with D uncertain. The CDR3 length is 11 residues. V gave up 1 base and J gave up 5 bases, with 1 base separating them. Germline CDR1 is KGHSH and CDR2 is LQKENI.